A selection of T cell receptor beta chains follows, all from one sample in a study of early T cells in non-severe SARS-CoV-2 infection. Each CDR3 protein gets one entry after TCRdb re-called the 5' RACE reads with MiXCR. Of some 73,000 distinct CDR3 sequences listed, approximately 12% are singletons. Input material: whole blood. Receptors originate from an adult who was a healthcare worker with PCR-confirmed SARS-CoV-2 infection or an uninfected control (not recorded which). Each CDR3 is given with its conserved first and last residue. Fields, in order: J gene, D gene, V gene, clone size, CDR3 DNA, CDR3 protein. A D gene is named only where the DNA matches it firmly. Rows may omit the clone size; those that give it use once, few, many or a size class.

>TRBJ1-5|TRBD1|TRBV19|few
TGTGCCAGTAGTACACAGGGGGATCAGCCCCAGCATTTT
CASSTQGDQPQHF
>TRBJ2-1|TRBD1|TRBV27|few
TGTGCCAGCACCTGGACAGGGTTAAACAATGAGCAGTTCTTC
CASTWTGLNNEQFF
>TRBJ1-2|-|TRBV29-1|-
TGCAGCGTTGACGAATTACGGGAGAACTATGGCTACACCTTC
CSVDELRENYGYTF
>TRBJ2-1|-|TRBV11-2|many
TGTGCCAGCACCGATTCTGGGGGGGGCTCGCTTGACAATGAGCAGTTCTTC
CASTDSGGGSLDNEQFF
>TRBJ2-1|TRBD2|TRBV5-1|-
TGCGCCAGCAGCCGTAGCGGGGCGGGGGATGAGCAGTTCTTC
CASSRSGAGDEQFF
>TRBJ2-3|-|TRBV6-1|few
TGTGCCAGCAGTGAAGCTGGGGGTCCGGCGCCAGATACGCAGTATTTT
CASSEAGGPAPDTQYF
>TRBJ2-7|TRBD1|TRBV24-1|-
TGTGCCACCAGTGATTCCAGGACAGGATGGGGCGAGCAGTACTTC
CATSDSRTGWGEQYF
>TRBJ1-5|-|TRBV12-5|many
TGTGCTAGTGGTTTGGGGCCCCACAGGCCCCAGCATTTT
CASGLGPHRPQHF
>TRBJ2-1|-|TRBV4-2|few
TGTGCCAGCAGCCAAGGGCTAGGGCTCGGGAATGAGCAGTTCTTC
CASSQGLGLGNEQFF
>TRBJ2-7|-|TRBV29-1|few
TGCAGCGTTGAAGTTGGCAGGGCCTACGAGCAGTACTTC
CSVEVGRAYEQYF
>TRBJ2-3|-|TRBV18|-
TGTGCCAGCTCACTTCAACCCACAGATACGCAGTATTTT
CASSLQPTDTQYF
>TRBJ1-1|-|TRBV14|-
TGTGCCAGCAGCTTAATAGGCCAGCGCACTGAAGCTTTCTTT
CASSLIGQRTEAFF
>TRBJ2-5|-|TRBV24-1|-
TGTGCCACCAGTGCCGGGACTTACCAAGAGACCCAGTACTTC
CATSAGTYQETQYF
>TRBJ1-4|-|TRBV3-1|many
TGTGCCAGCAGCCAAGTGGGAAGGGAAAAACTGTTTTTT
CASSQVGREKLFF
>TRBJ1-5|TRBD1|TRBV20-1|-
TGCAGTGCTGGAACAGGGGCACCCGGACAGCCCCAGCATTTT
CSAGTGAPGQPQHF
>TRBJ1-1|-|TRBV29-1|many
TGCAGCGCCGGGGGCTCGGACACTGAAGCTTTCTTT
CSAGGSDTEAFF
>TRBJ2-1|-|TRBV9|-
TGTGCCAGCAGCGTAGCTGATCGAGTTGCGGGTGAGCAGTTCTTC
CASSVADRVAGEQFF
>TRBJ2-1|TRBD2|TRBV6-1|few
TGTGCCAGCAAAACTAGCGGTCTGGGTGAGCAGTTCTTC
CASKTSGLGEQFF
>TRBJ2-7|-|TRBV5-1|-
TGCGCCAGCAGCTTTTCCGGGACTCTCGTCTACGAGCAGTACTTC
CASSFSGTLVYEQYF
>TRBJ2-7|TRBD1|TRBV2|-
TGTGCCAGCTCTATAATACCGGGACAGAGCTCCTACGAGCAGTACTTC
CASSIIPGQSSYEQYF
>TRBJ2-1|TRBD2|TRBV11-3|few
TGTGCCAGCAGCTTAAGGTCTAGCGGGATAAACAATGAGCAGTTCTTC
CASSLRSSGINNEQFF
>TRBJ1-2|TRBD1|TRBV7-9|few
TGTGCCAGCAGCTTAGCAATCGGGACAGATAACTATGGCTACACCTTC
CASSLAIGTDNYGYTF
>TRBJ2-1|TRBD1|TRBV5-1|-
TGCGCCAGCTCCCGGACAGGGTTAAACAATGAGCAGTTCTTC
CASSRTGLNNEQFF
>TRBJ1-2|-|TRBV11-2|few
TGTGCCAGCAGCCCCATTTTACCCCAGATTGATGGCTACACCTTC
CASSPILPQIDGYTF
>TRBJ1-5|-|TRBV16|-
TGTGCCAGCAGCCAACCCCTGACAATCGATCAGCCCCAGCATTTT
CASSQPLTIDQPQHF
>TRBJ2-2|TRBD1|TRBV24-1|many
TGTGCCACCAGTGGCCCCAGGACAGGGGGCGGGGAGCTGTTTTTT
CATSGPRTGGGELFF
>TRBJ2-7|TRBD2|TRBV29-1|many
TGCAGCGTTGTGGATGGACTAGCGGGAGACGAGCAGTACTTC
CSVVDGLAGDEQYF